Each of the 12 T cell receptor beta chains below was sequenced from the same sample in a study of blood T cell repertoires in COVID-19 (dated by TCRdb to 2020 to 2021). The library was obtained by the immunoSEQ multiplex PCR assay. TCRdb took this table from immuneACCESS and kept in-frame rearrangements with V and J called. Such tables lack part of the clones; where checked against another copy, unresolved V genes explain under half of the gap, and the rest is unexplained. For this sample there are 50,000 to 60,000 clones; more than 80% appear just once. 16% of the sample lies in the top ten. The sequencing sample was made of peripheral blood. The receptors were gathered from a man between 35 and 55 years old with acute or convalescent COVID-19.

This clone has only a few counts. The V and J genes are TRBV10-3 and TRBJ2-6; TRBD2 aligns across 8 bases. The V and J ends lost 3 bases and 8 bases, in that order; junction bases with no gene match: 3. This CDR3 comprises 14 residues. CDR1 ENHRY and CDR2 SYGVKD come from the germline V gene. For the CDR3, the DNA is TGTGCCATCAGTGACGGGGGGGACACCAACGTCCTGACTTTC. This gives the protein CAISDGGDTNVLTF.

In its sample, this clone was seen a few times. The J gene is TRBJ2-7, the V gene TRBV2; 8 positions match TRBD2. Germline V gene lookup returns CDR1 SNHLY and CDR2 FYNNEI. CDR3 size: 18 residues. Trimming at V came to 5 bases and at J to 6 bases, leaving 21 bases not matched to a gene. The CDR3 DNA sequence: TGTGCCAGCAGTCCCGTACCTCGGGGGGGGACTCAAGGGCTCGAGCAGTACTTC. This gives the protein CASSPVPRGGTQGLEQYF. The variable domain in full, with the rest retrieved from reference TRBV2 and TRBJ2-7, is EPEVTQTPSHQVTQMGQEVILRCVPISNHLYFYWYRQILGQKVEFLVSFYNNEISEKSEIFDDQFSVERPDGSNFTLKIRSTKLEDSAMYFCASSPVPRGGTQGLEQYFGPGTRLTVT.

V gene TRBV28 combines with J gene TRBJ1-4; 8 bases match TRBD1. Germline V gene data show CDR1 as MDHEN and CDR2 as SYDVKM. CDR3 length equals 14 residues. Trimming cost V 4 bases and J 5 bases; bases outside gene matches: 3. This chain's CDR3 is CASSSGQVNEKLFF. The CDR3 DNA is TGTGCCAGCAGTTCGGGACAGGTCAATGAAAAACTGTTTTTT.

This CDR3 reads CASSQVRGLWETQYF. The DNA of the CDR3 is TGTGCCAGCAGCCAAGTCAGGGGGCTATGGGAGACCCAGTACTTC. The V call is TRBV6-5, the J call TRBJ2-5; 8 positions match TRBD1. Germline-derived CDR1 and CDR2 are MNHEY and SVGAGI. The V gene end was trimmed by 6 bases and the J gene end by 5 bases; junction bases not matched to a gene: 11. The CDR3 extends over 15 amino acids.

The V call is TRBV5-6, the J call TRBJ1-3; D is perhaps TRBD1 (6 bases). This CDR3 has 16 amino acids. With 5 bases removed from V and 0 bases from J, the gap between germline ends came to 15 bases. Germline V gene data show CDR1 as SGHDT and CDR2 as YYEEEE. CDR3 bases: TGTGCCAGCAGTAGCCGGGACATTATCTCTGGAAACACCATATATTTT. Its protein product is CASSSRDIISGNTIYF. Drawing the rest from reference TRBV5-6 and TRBJ1-3, the complete variable domain is DAGVTQSPTHLIKTRGQQVTLRCSPKSGHDTVSWYQQALGQGPQFIFQYYEEEERQRGNFPDRFSGHQFPNYSSELNVNALLLGDSALYLCASSSRDIISGNTIYFGEGSWLTVV.

The rearrangement links TRBV6-5 to TRBJ2-7; 7 bases are shared with TRBD2. Germline loops: CDR1 MNHEY, CDR2 SVGAGI. The CDR3 runs 13 residues. V gave up 7 bases and J gave up 6 bases; unmatched junction bases: 9. CDR3 coding DNA: TGTGCCAGCAAAGGACTAGTAGGTTCCGAGCAGTACTTC. It translates to CASKGLVGSEQYF.

This chain uses TRBV11-2 with TRBJ1-1, with TRBD1 matching 8 bases. Germline values: CDR1 SGHAT, CDR2 FQNNGV. The CDR3 loop spans 13 amino acids. V trimming: 2 bases; J trimming: 4 bases; junction bases outside the gene matches: 0. The CDR3 nucleotides are TGTGCCAGCAGCTTAACAGGGGGCACTGAAGCTTTCTTT. This encodes CASSLTGGTEAFF.

The chain employs TRBV11-3 and TRBJ2-5, with 7 bases that match TRBD1. There are 15 residues in the CDR3. V shed 5 bases, J shed 3 bases, and the junction held 9 bases outside the gene matches. Germline V gene sequence: CDR1 SGHNT, CDR2 YENEEA. The CDR3 region has the DNA TGTGCCAGCAGCCACACTAGGGGGCGGGAAGAGACCCAGTACTTC. This gives the protein CASSHTRGREETQYF. The full variable domain, its missing parts supplied by reference TRBV11-3 and TRBJ2-5, is EAGVVQSPRYKIIEKKQPVAFWCNPISGHNTLYWYLQNLGQGPELLIRYENEEAVDDSQLPKDRFSAERLKGVDSTLKIQPAELGDSAVYLCASSHTRGREETQYFGPGTRLLVL.

This clone was detected a few times. The CDR3 coding sequence is TGTGCCAGCAGTGGGACAGTCAATTCACCCCTCCACTTT. It specifies CASSGTVNSPLHF. The rearrangement joins TRBV27 to TRBJ1-6, with 7 nucleotides matching TRBD1. From germline, CDR1 is MNHEY and CDR2 SMNVEV (reference sequence). The V gene end was trimmed by 5 bases and the J gene end by 7 bases; junction bases not matched to a gene: 2. This CDR3 has 13 amino acids.

This chain connects TRBV10-3 to TRBJ1-5; no firm D call. The V end was cut by 2 bases, the J end by 0 bases, with 8 bases between. The CDR3 is 15 residues long. Germline V CDR1 and CDR2: ENHRY, SYGVKD. The CDR3 sequence is CAISEPRYSNQPQHF. CDR3 DNA sequence: TGTGCCATCAGTGAGCCACGGTATAGCAATCAGCCCCAGCATTTT.

V usage is TRBV21-1 and J usage is TRBJ2-1; the table's D call of TRBD1 was not tested on the DNA. TRBV21-1 counts as a pseudogene. This CDR3 is built from 16 residues. CDR3 coding DNA: TGTGCCAGCAGCAAAGCGGCAGTCCCTCTTTTGAATGAGCAGTTCTTC. This encodes CASSKAAVPLLNEQFF.

This chain joins TRBV3-1 (or the pseudogene TRBV3-2) and TRBJ1-5; possible D gene TRBD1, 6 bases. V lost 1 base and J 7 bases, leaving 11 bases between the germline ends. This CDR3 has 14 residues. Germline V gene data show CDR1 as LGHDT and CDR2 as YNNKEL (reference sequence). Here the CDR3 DNA reads TGTGCCAGCAGCCAAGCAGGGGCGGGCCAGCCCCAGCATTTT. Amino acid sequence: CASSQAGAGQPQHF.